Listed below are T cell receptor beta chains from one sample, sequenced in a study of T cells expressing NK-cell markers. TCRdb reprocessed the 5' RACE reads and stores each CDR3 protein as one record, lacking DNA. The sample totals 350,000 to 450,000 distinct CDR3 sequences. The sample comprised blood T cells: a sorted CD56 or NKG2C T cell subset, CD4+ or CD8+ T cells, or bulk PBMC T cells (not recorded which). These receptor sequences come from a man aged 18-70 years in good health. Each CDR3 is given with its conserved first and last residue.

j_gene	v_gene	CDR3aa
TRBJ2-1	TRBV2	CASSGQLAGGESSYNEQFF
TRBJ1-6	TRBV14	CASSQLGYSPLHF
TRBJ2-7	TRBV2	CASLGTMEGKSLYEQYF
TRBJ1-2	TRBV4-1	CASSLQGDNYGYTF
TRBJ2-1	TRBV12-3/TRBV12-4	CASSFHREGEQFF
TRBJ1-6	TRBV7-9	CASSLDGPLHF
TRBJ2-7	TRBV5-1	CATKNQESSYEQYF
TRBJ2-3	TRBV7-9	CASSRGPYSSDTQYF
TRBJ2-2	TRBV24-1	CATSDSKRGNTGELFF
TRBJ2-7	TRBV20-1	CSAISGGTVRGEQYF
TRBJ2-3	TRBV29-1	CSVLPGQSTDTQYF
TRBJ2-7	TRBV7-9	CASSLLLNRAELSEQYF
TRBJ2-3	TRBV5-5	CASSLDPQGTDTQYF
TRBJ2-3	TRBV2	CASNSQRGGSTDTQYF
TRBJ2-3	TRBV6-4	CASSLGGADTDTQYF
TRBJ1-1	TRBV12-3/TRBV12-4	CASSLVRDSVKAFF
TRBJ1-2	TRBV7-9	CASSLWGVNKIYGYTF
TRBJ2-5	TRBV28	CASSLFQVETQYF
TRBJ2-5	TRBV2	CASNPTGRETQYF
TRBJ2-7	TRBV10-2	CASSGGARSYEQYF
TRBJ1-1	TRBV12-3/TRBV12-4	CASRGTVEAFF
TRBJ2-7	TRBV6-1	CASRSTPGSSSYEQYF
TRBJ2-2	TRBV6-1	CATTGLAGGLGLFF
TRBJ2-5	TRBV12-3/TRBV12-4	CASTEGYSGGETQYF
TRBJ2-5	TRBV12-3/TRBV12-4	CASNLGRAETQYF
TRBJ2-1	TRBV12-3/TRBV12-4	CASLYRDSGNEQFF
TRBJ2-3	TRBV7-9	CASSLAGGPPRDTQYF
TRBJ2-5	TRBV7-2	CASSSGTHIQETQYF
TRBJ2-4	TRBV5-1	CASSVGDRSLAKNIQYF
TRBJ2-7	TRBV5-1	CASSVTGTVLSSSYEQYF
TRBJ2-5	TRBV20-1	CSASNSRGRETQYF
TRBJ2-5	TRBV6-5	CASAGSPETQYF
TRBJ1-1	TRBV6-1	CASRDGTARDTEAFF
TRBJ1-1	TRBV3-1	CASSQYRVPNTEAFF
TRBJ1-2	TRBV19	CASSTPNRDGYTF
TRBJ2-7	TRBV11-2	CASSTGLANEQYF
TRBJ1-1	TRBV20-1	CSARYLSTGVATEAFF
TRBJ2-5	TRBV7-2	CASSFGRGGTETQYF
TRBJ2-2	TRBV4-1	CASSPLSGGLTGELFF
TRBJ1-2	TRBV20-1	CSARDVKNLNYGYTF
TRBJ2-5	TRBV5-5	CASSLSGVETQYF
TRBJ1-1	TRBV18	CASSPYEGDAFF
TRBJ2-3	TRBV7-2	CASSPQTSGGGNTQYF
TRBJ1-6	TRBV6-6	CASRPRGDSPLHF
TRBJ2-7	TRBV7-2	CASSLAFWGEQYF
TRBJ1-1	TRBV6-2/TRBV6-3	CASAVPGLNTEAFF